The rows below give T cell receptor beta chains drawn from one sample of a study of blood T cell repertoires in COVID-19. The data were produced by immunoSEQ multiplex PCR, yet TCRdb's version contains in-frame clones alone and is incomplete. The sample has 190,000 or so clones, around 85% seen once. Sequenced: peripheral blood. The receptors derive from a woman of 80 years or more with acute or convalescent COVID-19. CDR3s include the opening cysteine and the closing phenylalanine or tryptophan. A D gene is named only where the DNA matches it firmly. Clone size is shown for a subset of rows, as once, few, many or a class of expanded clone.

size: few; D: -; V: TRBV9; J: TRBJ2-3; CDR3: CASSVVPTDTQYF; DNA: TGTGCCAGCAGCGTTGTCCCTACAGATACGCAGTATTTT
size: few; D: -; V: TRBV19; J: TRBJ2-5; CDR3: CASSTEETQYF; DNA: TGTGCCAGTAGTACGGAAGAGACCCAGTACTTC
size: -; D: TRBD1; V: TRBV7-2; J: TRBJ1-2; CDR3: CASSLTGTGSYGYTF; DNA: TGTGCCAGCAGCTTGACCGGGACAGGGAGTTATGGCTACACCTTC
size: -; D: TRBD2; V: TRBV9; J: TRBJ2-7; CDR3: CASSVGRGGRYEQYF; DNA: TGTGCCAGCAGCGTAGGGCGGGGGGGGCGCTACGAGCAGTACTTC
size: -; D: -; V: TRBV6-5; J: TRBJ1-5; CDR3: CASSQQGHQPQHF; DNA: TGTGCCAGCAGCCAACAGGGTCATCAGCCCCAGCATTTT
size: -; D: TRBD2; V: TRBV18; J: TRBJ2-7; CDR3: CASSPSSGGPPEQYF; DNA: TGTGCCAGCTCACCCTCTAGCGGGGGGCCCCCAGAGCAGTACTTC
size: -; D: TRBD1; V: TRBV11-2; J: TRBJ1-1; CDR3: CASSSGTGESEAFF; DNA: TGTGCCAGCAGCTCCGGGACAGGGGAATCCGAAGCTTTCTTT
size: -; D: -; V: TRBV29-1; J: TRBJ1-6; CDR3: CSVGQGGNSPLHF; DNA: TGCAGCGTTGGTCAGGGTGGGAATTCACCCCTCCACTTT
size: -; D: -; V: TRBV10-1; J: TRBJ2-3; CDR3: CASSDAGPTDTQYF; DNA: TGCGCCAGCAGTGACGCGGGGCCGACAGATACGCAGTATTTT
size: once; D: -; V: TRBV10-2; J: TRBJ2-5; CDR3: CASRHDTGAQYF; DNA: TGCGCCAGCAGACATGATACCGGGGCCCAGTACTTC
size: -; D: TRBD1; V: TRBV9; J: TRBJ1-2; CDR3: CASSVVQGGPYGYTF; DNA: TGTGCCAGCAGCGTAGTACAGGGGGGACCCTATGGCTACACCTTC
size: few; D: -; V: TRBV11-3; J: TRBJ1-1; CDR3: CASSLGGQMNTEAFF; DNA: TGTGCCAGCAGCTTAGGAGGTCAAATGAACACTGAAGCTTTCTTT
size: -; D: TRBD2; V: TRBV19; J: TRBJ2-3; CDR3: CASSHGGGGDTQYF; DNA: TGTGCCAGTAGCCACGGGGGGGGAGGAGATACGCAGTATTTT
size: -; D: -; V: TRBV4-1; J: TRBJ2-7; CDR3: CASSQVWGREDEQYF; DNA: TGCGCCAGCAGCCAAGTGTGGGGCAGGGAGGACGAGCAGTACTTC
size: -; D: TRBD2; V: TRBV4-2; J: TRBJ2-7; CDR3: CASSQGLADYEQYF; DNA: TGTGCCAGCAGCCAAGGACTAGCGGACTACGAGCAGTACTTC
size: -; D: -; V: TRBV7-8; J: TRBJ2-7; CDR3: CASSFAGPPSYEQYF; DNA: TGTGCCAGCAGCTTTGCGGGGCCACCCTCCTACGAGCAGTACTTC
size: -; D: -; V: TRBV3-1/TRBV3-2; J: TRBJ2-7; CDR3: CASSLRGGYEQYF; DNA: TGTGCCAGCAGCCTGAGGGGGGGCTACGAGCAGTACTTC
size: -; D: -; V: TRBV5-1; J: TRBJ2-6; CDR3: CASSLPLSGANVLTF; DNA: TGCGCCAGCAGCTTGCCCTTGTCTGGGGCCAACGTCCTGACTTTC
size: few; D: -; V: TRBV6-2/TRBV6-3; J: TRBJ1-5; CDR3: CASSPRRGLYSNQPQHF; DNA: TGTGCCAGCAGCCCCCGGCGGGGGCTTTATAGCAATCAGCCCCAGCATTTT
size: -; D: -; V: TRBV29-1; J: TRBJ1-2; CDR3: CSAGDMGLGYGYTF; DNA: TGCAGCGCCGGGGACATGGGCCTCGGCTATGGCTACACCTTC
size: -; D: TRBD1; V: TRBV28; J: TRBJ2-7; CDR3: CASSLIRTGSSYEQYF; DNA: TGTGCCAGCAGTTTAATTAGGACAGGGAGCTCCTACGAGCAGTACTTC
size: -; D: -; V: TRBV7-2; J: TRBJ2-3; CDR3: CASSLASPSTDTQYF; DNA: TGTGCCAGCAGCTTAGCTAGCCCAAGCACAGATACGCAGTATTTT
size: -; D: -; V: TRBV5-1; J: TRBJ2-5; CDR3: CASSLQGSETQYF; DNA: TGCGCCAGCAGCTTGCAGGGGTCTGAGACCCAGTACTTC
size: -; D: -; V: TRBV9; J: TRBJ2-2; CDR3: CASSPRYPANTGELFF; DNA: TGTGCCAGCAGCCCCCGGTACCCCGCGAACACCGGGGAGCTGTTTTTT
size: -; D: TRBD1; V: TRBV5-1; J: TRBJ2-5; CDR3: CASSRQGSETQYF; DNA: TGCGCCAGCAGCCGACAGGGGTCGGAGACCCAGTACTTC
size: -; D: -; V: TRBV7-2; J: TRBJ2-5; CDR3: CASSLAGGPETQYF; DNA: TGTGCCAGCAGCTTAGCGGGGGGGCCCGAGACCCAGTACTTC
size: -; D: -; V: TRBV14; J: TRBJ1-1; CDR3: CASSRARGWAFF; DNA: TGTGCCAGCAGCCGTGCTAGGGGATGGGCTTTCTTT
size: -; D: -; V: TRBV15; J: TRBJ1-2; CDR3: CATSSQSIGYTF; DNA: TGTGCCACCAGCTCCCAGTCAATTGGCTACACCTTC
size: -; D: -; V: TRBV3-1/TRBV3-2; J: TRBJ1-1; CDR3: CASSQGALNTEAFF; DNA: TGTGCCAGCAGCCAAGGGGCCTTGAACACTGAAGCTTTCTTT
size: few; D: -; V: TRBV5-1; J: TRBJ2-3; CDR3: CASSLGLSTDTQYF; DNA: TGCGCCAGCAGCTTGGGACTAAGCACAGATACGCAGTATTTT
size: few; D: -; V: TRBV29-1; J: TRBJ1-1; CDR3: CSTQAGAANTEAFF; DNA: TGCAGCACACAGGCGGGGGCTGCGAACACTGAAGCTTTCTTT
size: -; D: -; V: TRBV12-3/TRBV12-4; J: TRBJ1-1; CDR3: CASSTTGWTEAFF; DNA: TGTGCCAGCAGTACAACGGGGTGGACTGAAGCTTTCTTT
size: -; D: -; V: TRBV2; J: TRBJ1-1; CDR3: CASSQDRRSGDEAFF; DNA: TGTGCCAGCAGTCAGGACAGACGCTCGGGCGATGAAGCTTTCTTT
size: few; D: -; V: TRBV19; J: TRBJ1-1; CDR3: CASGSTGRTEAFF; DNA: TGTGCCAGTGGCTCCACCGGGAGGACTGAAGCTTTCTTT
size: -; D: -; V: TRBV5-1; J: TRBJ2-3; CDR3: CASTWQGTDTQYF; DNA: TGCGCCAGCACGTGGCAGGGCACAGATACGCAGTATTTT
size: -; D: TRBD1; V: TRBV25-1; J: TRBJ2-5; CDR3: CASSEFVGTGGRETQYF; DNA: TGTGCCAGCAGTGAATTTGTCGGGACAGGGGGCAGAGAGACCCAGTACTTC
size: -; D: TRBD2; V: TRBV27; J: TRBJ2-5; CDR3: CASSRTSGGETQYF; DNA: TGTGCCAGCAGCCGGACTAGCGGCGGGGAGACCCAGTACTTC
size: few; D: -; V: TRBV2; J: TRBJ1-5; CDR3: CASRQATVGNQPQHF; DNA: TGTGCCAGCAGGCAAGCCACAGTGGGCAATCAGCCCCAGCATTTT
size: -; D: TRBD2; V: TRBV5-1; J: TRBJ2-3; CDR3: CASSLGLAGATDTQYF; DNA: TGCGCCAGCAGCTTGGGACTAGCGGGGGCCACAGATACGCAGTATTTT
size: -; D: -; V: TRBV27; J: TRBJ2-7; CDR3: CASTTTIPSYEQYF; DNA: TGTGCCAGCACCACTACCATACCCTCCTACGAGCAGTACTTC
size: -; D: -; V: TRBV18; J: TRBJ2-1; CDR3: CASSLGQRYNEQFF; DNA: TGTGCCAGCTCTCTAGGACAGAGATACAATGAGCAGTTCTTC
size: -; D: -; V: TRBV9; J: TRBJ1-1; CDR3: CASSVGTIMNTEAFF; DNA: TGTGCCAGCAGCGTAGGGACAATAATGAACACTGAAGCTTTCTTT
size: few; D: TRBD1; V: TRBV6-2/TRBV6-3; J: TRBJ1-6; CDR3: CASSRLGQGGYSPLHF; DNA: TGTGCCAGCAGTCGCCTCGGACAGGGGGGCTATTCACCCCTCCACTTT
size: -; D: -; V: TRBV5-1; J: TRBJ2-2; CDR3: CASSLGQATTGELFF; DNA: TGCGCCAGCAGCTTGGGGCAGGCGACCACCGGGGAGCTGTTTTTT
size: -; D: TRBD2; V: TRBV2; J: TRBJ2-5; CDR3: CASSELAGGRETQYF; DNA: TGTGCCAGCAGTGAATTGGCGGGAGGGCGAGAGACCCAGTACTTC
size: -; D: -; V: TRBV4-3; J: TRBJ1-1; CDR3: CASSQDMRVNTEAFF; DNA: TGCGCCAGCAGCCAAGATATGAGGGTGAACACTGAAGCTTTCTTT
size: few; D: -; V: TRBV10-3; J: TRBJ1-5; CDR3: CAIRGTDDSNQPQHF; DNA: TGTGCCATCAGGGGGACTGACGATAGCAATCAGCCCCAGCATTTT
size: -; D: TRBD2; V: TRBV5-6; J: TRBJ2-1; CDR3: CASSHRTPSGGTHLFF; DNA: TGTGCCAGCAGCCATCGCACCCCCAGCGGGGGGACCCATCTGTTCTTC